Listed below are T cell receptor beta chains from one sample, sequenced in a study of blood T cell repertoires in COVID-19. The table came from immunoSEQ multiplex PCR; TCRdb's copy has only in-frame clones and leaves some out. The table includes roughly 200,000 clones, roughly 90% detected once. The sequenced sample consisted of peripheral blood. Receptors originate from a man aged 45-65 years with acute or convalescent COVID-19. The CDR3 runs from the conserved cysteine through the conserved F or W. A D gene is named only where the DNA matches it firmly. A row's size may be missing; if present it is once, few, many or a size class.

cdr3_aa | cdr3_nt | j_call | d_call | clone_size | v_call
CASSFRQRTSGKYEQYF | TGCGCCAGCAGCTTTAGGCAAAGGACTAGCGGGAAGTACGAGCAGTACTTC | TRBJ2-7 | TRBD2 | . | TRBV5-1
CSVQDGPNTEAFF | TGCAGCGTACAGGACGGGCCGAACACTGAAGCTTTCTTT | TRBJ1-1 | . | . | TRBV29-1
CASSSRSGGSSTDTQYF | TGTGCCAGCAGCTCCCGTAGCGGGGGATCTAGCACAGATACGCAGTATTTT | TRBJ2-3 | TRBD2 | . | TRBV11-2
CASVWGSGGQETQYF | TGTGCCAGCGTATGGGGTAGCGGGGGCCAAGAGACCCAGTACTTC | TRBJ2-5 | TRBD2 | . | TRBV2
CASSQVFRTAGTDTQYF | TGTGCCAGCAGCCAAGTTTTCAGGACAGCAGGCACAGATACGCAGTATTTT | TRBJ2-3 | . | . | TRBV14
CSVEVADRGNIQYF | TGCAGCGTTGAAGTTGCGGACAGGGGGAACATTCAGTACTTC | TRBJ2-4 | TRBD1 | . | TRBV29-1
CASHPLTPAGSNNEQFF | TGTGCCAGTCACCCCCTAACCCCGGCGGGGTCAAACAATGAGCAGTTCTTC | TRBJ2-1 | . | . | TRBV27
CASSFHRGAAFF | TGTGCCAGCAGTTTTCACAGGGGGGCTGCTTTCTTT | TRBJ1-1 | TRBD1 | . | TRBV27
CASSPLTNYGYTF | TGTGCCAGCAGCCCACTTACTAACTATGGCTACACCTTC | TRBJ1-2 | . | once | TRBV7-9
CASSLAGGPTGELFF | TGTGCCAGCAGCCTAGCGGGGGGGCCCACCGGGGAGCTGTTTTTT | TRBJ2-2 | TRBD2 | once | TRBV7-9
CASSPGAGGYEQYF | TGTGCCAGCTCACCGGGGGCAGGGGGCTACGAGCAGTACTTC | TRBJ2-7 | TRBD1 | . | TRBV18
CAWDGQRGSNTGELFF | TGTGCCTGGGACGGGCAGCGGGGGAGCAACACCGGGGAGCTGTTTTTT | TRBJ2-2 | TRBD2 | . | TRBV30
CASSYRDRGVNTEAFF | TGCGCCAGCAGCTACCGGGACAGGGGGGTGAACACTGAAGCTTTCTTT | TRBJ1-1 | TRBD1 | . | TRBV10-2
CASSPSGWRRDTQYF | TGTGCCAGCTCACCGAGCGGGTGGCGACGAGATACGCAGTATTTT | TRBJ2-3 | . | . | TRBV18
CASSRISGTTMNTEAFF | TGTGCCAGTAGTCGAATCTCCGGGACAACCATGAACACTGAAGCTTTCTTT | TRBJ1-1 | . | . | TRBV19
CSVATGTGGQPQHF | TGCAGCGTTGCCACCGGGACAGGGGGTCAGCCCCAGCATTTT | TRBJ1-5 | TRBD1 | . | TRBV29-1
CASTMGQVGGNTIYF | TGTGCCAGTACCATGGGACAGGTTGGAGGAAACACCATATATTTT | TRBJ1-3 | TRBD1 | once | TRBV19
CAWSGGRRNEKLFF | TGTGCCTGGAGTGGCGGCAGGAGGAATGAAAAACTGTTTTTT | TRBJ1-4 | . | . | TRBV30
CASSPPTGPGEETQYF | TGTGCCAGCTCACCACCGACAGGGCCGGGGGAAGAGACCCAGTACTTC | TRBJ2-5 | . | . | TRBV18
CATSRPWDSTVAKNIQYF | TGTGCCACCAGCAGGCCTTGGGACTCAACCGTAGCCAAAAACATTCAGTACTTC | TRBJ2-4 | . | . | TRBV15
CASTKTGGGYTF | TGTGCCAGCACTAAAACCGGGGGTGGCTACACCTTC | TRBJ1-2 | . | . | TRBV9
CASSRDSGNTEAFF | TGCGCCAGCAGCCGGGACAGTGGGAACACTGAAGCTTTCTTT | TRBJ1-1 | TRBD1 | . | TRBV4-1
CAISESGGARDNSPLHF | TGTGCCATCAGTGAGTCCGGCGGGGCGAGGGATAATTCACCCCTCCACTTT | TRBJ1-6 | . | . | TRBV10-3
CASTPPGSNQPQHF | TGTGCCAGCACCCCTCCGGGGAGCAATCAGCCCCAGCATTTT | TRBJ1-5 | . | . | TRBV6-2/TRBV6-3
CASSHGSSDSAKNIQYF | TGTGCCAGCTCACATGGGTCTAGTGATTCAGCCAAAAACATTCAGTACTTC | TRBJ2-4 | . | . | TRBV18
CASSVRGTEAFF | TGTGCCAGCAGTGTAAGAGGGACTGAAGCTTTCTTT | TRBJ1-1 | . | . | TRBV2
CASNQQGYSNQPQHF | TGTGCCAGTAACCAACAGGGGTATAGCAATCAGCCCCAGCATTTT | TRBJ1-5 | TRBD1 | . | TRBV19
CASSFTPNYEQYF | TGTGCCAGCAGCTTTACACCGAACTACGAGCAGTACTTC | TRBJ2-7 | . | . | TRBV11-2
CASSQEMGGGRGYTF | TGCGCCAGCAGCCAAGAGATGGGGGGTGGACGTGGCTACACCTTC | TRBJ1-2 | . | . | TRBV4-3
CASSHGTRLQETQYF | TGTGCCAGTAGTCACGGGACTCGGCTACAAGAGACCCAGTACTTC | TRBJ2-5 | . | . | TRBV19
CASSARVSGELFF | TGTGCCAGCAGCGCCCGGGTCTCCGGGGAGCTGTTTTTT | TRBJ2-2 | . | . | TRBV5-8
CASSSAGSRSGELFF | TGTGCCAGCAGCTCTGCGGGCAGCCGCTCCGGGGAGCTGTTTTTT | TRBJ2-2 | . | . | TRBV7-9
CASSQTGTGAEAFF | TGTGCCAGCAGCCAGACCGGGACAGGTGCTGAAGCTTTCTTT | TRBJ1-1 | TRBD1 | . | TRBV3-1/TRBV3-2
CASSLGLGERTQYF | TGTGCCAGCAGTTTGGGGCTAGGGGAAAGGACCCAGTACTTC | TRBJ2-5 | . | few | TRBV28
CASSLAGLAGNSYNEQFF | TGCGCCAGCAGCTTGGCGGGACTAGCGGGGAACTCCTACAATGAGCAGTTCTTC | TRBJ2-1 | TRBD2 | . | TRBV5-1
CASSRGGASNEQFF | TGTGCCAGCAGCAGGGGGGGCGCGTCCAATGAGCAGTTCTTC | TRBJ2-1 | . | . | TRBV5-5
CASTTLLQGGGNTIYF | TGTGCCAGTACGACCCTACTGCAGGGGGGAGGAAACACCATATATTTT | TRBJ1-3 | TRBD1 | few | TRBV19
CASSDTGGADTQYF | TGTGCCAGCAGCGATACAGGGGGGGCAGATACGCAGTATTTT | TRBJ2-3 | . | . | TRBV9
CASRNQGSGFFF | TGTGCCAGCAGGAACCAAGGGAGCGGCTTTTTCTTC | TRBJ2-7 | . | . | TRBV2